A selection of T cell receptor beta chains follows, all from one sample in a study of T cell clonotyping in hematopoietic cell transplantation. The method was immunoSEQ multiplex PCR; TCRdb's version includes in-frame clones alone and lacks a portion of them. The sample contains approximately 5,900 clones, 60% to 80% of which appear only once. The material sequenced was PBMCs, taken 100 days after allogeneic stem cell transplant. All receptors derive from a female patient younger than 45 who had an allogeneic stem cell transplant, so the T cells may come from the graft donor. Some clones in this sample may be carry-over from other donors' samples. Both conserved end residues are part of each CDR3. Fields, in order: V gene, clone size, D gene, CDR3 length, J gene, CDR3 DNA, CDR3 protein. D genes are given only for firm matches. Expanded clones are given a class, and other clones once, few, many or no size at all.

v_gene: TRBV5-6; abundance: NA; d_gene: NA; len: 12; j_gene: TRBJ1-2; CDR3nt: TGTGCCAGCAGCGGGACAATCCATGGCTACACCTTC; CDR3aa: CASSGTIHGYTF
v_gene: TRBV30; abundance: NA; d_gene: NA; len: 13; j_gene: TRBJ1-2; CDR3nt: TGTGCCTGGAGTGTAATGGAGGCCTATGGCTACACCTTC; CDR3aa: CAWSVMEAYGYTF
v_gene: TRBV7-6; abundance: NA; d_gene: TRBD1; len: 16; j_gene: TRBJ1-6; CDR3nt: TGTGCCAGCAGCACGTTGGGACAGGGTGTAGACTCACCCCTCCACTTT; CDR3aa: CASSTLGQGVDSPLHF
v_gene: TRBV6-5; abundance: NA; d_gene: NA; len: 12; j_gene: TRBJ2-6; CDR3nt: TGTGCCAGCCGACAGGCAGTCAGCGTCCTGACTTTC; CDR3aa: CASRQAVSVLTF
v_gene: TRBV4-1; abundance: NA; d_gene: NA; len: 11; j_gene: TRBJ2-1; CDR3nt: TGCGCCAGCAGCCAAGTGAATGAGCAGTTCTTC; CDR3aa: CASSQVNEQFF
v_gene: TRBV6-5; abundance: NA; d_gene: NA; len: 15; j_gene: TRBJ2-5; CDR3nt: TGTGCCAGCAGGGGCCGAGCGGACTTCCAAGAGACCCAGTACTTC; CDR3aa: CASRGRADFQETQYF
v_gene: TRBV11-1; abundance: NA; d_gene: NA; len: 15; j_gene: TRBJ1-3; CDR3nt: TGTGCCAGCAGCTCGCCCGGGGAACCTGGAAACACCATATATTTT; CDR3aa: CASSSPGEPGNTIYF
v_gene: TRBV7-7; abundance: NA; d_gene: NA; len: 14; j_gene: TRBJ2-3; CDR3nt: TGTGCCAGCAGCCTGACTAGTGCGGCAGATACGCAGTATTTT; CDR3aa: CASSLTSAADTQYF
v_gene: TRBV7-6; abundance: NA; d_gene: TRBD1; len: 15; j_gene: TRBJ2-7; CDR3nt: TGTGCCAGCAGCCCCCGGATGGGACAGGGCCACGAGCAGTACTTC; CDR3aa: CASSPRMGQGHEQYF
v_gene: TRBV30; abundance: NA; d_gene: NA; len: 13; j_gene: TRBJ2-2; CDR3nt: TGTGCCTGGAGTCCGGCTGCGTCGGGGGAGCTGTTTTTT; CDR3aa: CAWSPAASGELFF
v_gene: TRBV5-1; abundance: NA; d_gene: NA; len: 15; j_gene: TRBJ2-7; CDR3nt: TGCGCCAGCAAGCCGCTCGGGGGAGATGGGTACGAGCAGTACTTC; CDR3aa: CASKPLGGDGYEQYF
v_gene: TRBV7-6; abundance: NA; d_gene: TRBD1; len: 14; j_gene: TRBJ2-7; CDR3nt: TGTGCCAGCAGTCACTCTGGACAGGGACGCGAGCAGTACTTC; CDR3aa: CASSHSGQGREQYF
v_gene: TRBV6-1; abundance: NA; d_gene: NA; len: 12; j_gene: TRBJ1-5; CDR3nt: TGTGCCAGCAGTGGGAACCAAGGCACGCAGCATTTT; CDR3aa: CASSGNQGTQHF
v_gene: TRBV7-9; abundance: NA; d_gene: NA; len: 14; j_gene: TRBJ2-7; CDR3nt: TGTGCCAGCAGCAAGGGACACGGGGAATACGAGCAGTACTTC; CDR3aa: CASSKGHGEYEQYF
v_gene: TRBV29-1; abundance: NA; d_gene: TRBD1; len: 15; j_gene: TRBJ1-2; CDR3nt: TGCAGCGCCACTCCGGGACAGGGGGGGAACTATGGCTACACCTTC; CDR3aa: CSATPGQGGNYGYTF
v_gene: TRBV30; abundance: NA; d_gene: TRBD1; len: 13; j_gene: TRBJ1-2; CDR3nt: TGTGCCTGGAGTGTAGGGACAGGGACAGGCTACACCTTC; CDR3aa: CAWSVGTGTGYTF
v_gene: TRBV5-1; abundance: NA; d_gene: TRBD1; len: 15; j_gene: TRBJ2-7; CDR3nt: TGCGCCAGCAGCGCCGGGGGACAGGGCCCCTACGAGCAGTACTTC; CDR3aa: CASSAGGQGPYEQYF
v_gene: TRBV7-2; abundance: NA; d_gene: NA; len: 15; j_gene: TRBJ2-3; CDR3nt: TGTGCCAGCAGCCCGCTTCCTCGAGCTACAGATACGCAGTATTTT; CDR3aa: CASSPLPRATDTQYF
v_gene: TRBV7-2; abundance: NA; d_gene: TRBD1; len: 11; j_gene: TRBJ1-3; CDR3nt: TGTGCCAGCAGCGCGAACAGGGGATTCTATTTT; CDR3aa: CASSANRGFYF
v_gene: TRBV7-9; abundance: few; d_gene: NA; len: 16; j_gene: TRBJ1-3; CDR3nt: TGTGCCAGCAGCCCAGGAGGGTCAGCCTCTGGAAACACCATATATTTT; CDR3aa: CASSPGGSASGNTIYF
v_gene: TRBV6-4; abundance: once; d_gene: TRBD2; len: 14; j_gene: TRBJ2-3; CDR3nt: TGTGCCAGCAGTGACAGCGGGGGGGCCGATACGCAGTATTTT; CDR3aa: CASSDSGGADTQYF
v_gene: TRBV19; abundance: NA; d_gene: TRBD1; len: 17; j_gene: TRBJ1-4; CDR3nt: TGTGCCAGTACCCCCCGAGGGGGCGCCGCGGTGGGTGAAAAACTGTTTTTT; CDR3aa: CASTPRGGAAVGEKLFF